What follows are 9 T cell receptor beta chains derived from one specimen sequenced in a study of shared clonotypes between healthy human individuals. Repertoires were generated with immunoSEQ multiplex PCR, while TCRdb's copy carries only in-frame clones and drops some. The sample lists millions of clones, 80% to 95% occurring once. Specimen: naive CD4+ T cells from PBMCs. This sample's subset: CD45RA+ positively selected. Receptors were obtained from a man aged 18 to 30 in good health. Some clones in this sample may be carry-over from other donors' samples.

CDR3 sequence reads: CASSATALGAQYF. Written as DNA, the CDR3 is TGTGCCAGCAGTGCTACCGCGTTGGGGGCCCAGTACTTC. The chain is built from TRBV2 and TRBJ2-5; D is possibly TRBD1 or TRBD2 (5 bases each). Germline CDR1 SNHLY, CDR2 FYNNEI. With 4 bases removed from V and 9 bases from J, the gap between germline ends came to 15 bases. The CDR3 is 13 residues long.

CDR3 region: CASRGRDRGHSGANVLTF. DNA of the CDR3: TGTGCCAGCAGGGGGAGGGACAGGGGGCACTCTGGGGCCAACGTCCTGACTTTC. This rearrangement joins TRBV28 to TRBJ2-6, with 12 bases fitting TRBD1. This CDR3 comprises 18 residues. V was pared by 6 bases and J by 0 bases, with 6 bases of the junction left unmatched. Germline V lookup: CDR1 MDHEN, CDR2 SYDVKM.

This rearrangement joins TRBV4-1 to TRBJ2-2; TRBD2 agrees at 14 bases. Germline lookup yields CDR1 MGHRA and CDR2 YSYEKL. Losses at the gene ends were 2 bases for V and 2 bases for J; bases not matched to a gene: 7. The CDR3 sequence is 19 residues long. The CDR3: CASSQNMGLAGVNTGELFF. CDR3 nucleotides: TGCGCCAGCAGCCAAAACATGGGACTAGCGGGAGTTAACACCGGGGAGCTGTTTTTT.

This chain links TRBV10-3 with TRBJ1-5; 7 positions match TRBD1. Germline-derived CDR1 and CDR2 are ENHRY and SYGVKD. The CDR3 has 16 amino acids. V was clipped by 3 bases and J by 1 base; unmatched bases: 6. Here the CDR3 reads CAISDRDSKSNQPQHF. CDR3 coding DNA: TGTGCCATCAGTGACAGGGACAGCAAGAGCAATCAGCCCCAGCATTTT.

The V call is TRBV5-4, the J call TRBJ1-1; D is possibly TRBD1 (5 bases). The CDR3 spans 16 residues. Germline V lookup: CDR1 SGHNT, CDR2 YYREEE (reference sequence). V was pared by 0 bases and J by 3 bases, with 15 bases between. This chain's CDR3 is CASSLAGGLTYTEAFF. In nucleotides, the CDR3 is TGTGCCAGCAGCTTGGCGGGGGGTTTGACCTACACTGAAGCTTTCTTT.

The V gene is TRBV29-1, the J gene TRBJ1-4; the match to TRBD1 covers 8 bases. V trimming: 6 bases; J trimming: 8 bases; junction bases outside the gene matches: 8. The length of the CDR3 is 13 residues. Germline V gene data show CDR1 as SQVTM and CDR2 as ANQGSEA. The CDR3 protein is CSVITGGQEKLFF. In DNA, the CDR3 is TGCAGCGTCATAACAGGGGGTCAGGAAAAACTGTTTTTT.

The chain joins TRBV7-9 to TRBJ2-7; D uncertain. V lost 5 bases, J lost 3 bases, and 8 bases lay in between. The germline CDR1 and CDR2 sequences are SEHNR and FQNEAQ (reference sequence). There are 12 residues in the CDR3. The CDR3 DNA follows: TGTGCCAGCAGCGTTGGGGACTACGAGCAGTACTTC. Translated, it gives CASSVGDYEQYF.

This clone was observed once. The chain couples TRBV28 to TRBJ2-1; D unclear. V was clipped by 6 bases and J by 6 bases, with 12 bases between them. In germline, CDR1 is MDHEN, CDR2 SYDVKM. CDR3 length equals 13 residues. CDR3 in amino acids: CASSPFLGNEQFF. CDR3 sequence (DNA): TGTGCCAGCAGCCCCTTTTTGGGCAATGAGCAGTTCTTC. The full variable domain, completed using reference TRBV28 and TRBJ2-1, is DVKVTQSSRYLVKRTGEKVFLECVQDMDHENMFWYRQDPGLGLRLIYFSYDVKMKEKGDIPEGYSVSREKKERFSLILESASTNQTSMYLCASSPFLGNEQFFGPGTRLTVL.

The genes are TRBV11-1 and TRBJ2-1; TRBD2 matches at 7 bases. Per germline, CDR1 SGHAT and CDR2 FQDESV (reference sequence). The CDR3 covers 16 residues. The junction had 8 bases not matched to a gene; V was cut back by 1 base and J by 5 bases. The CDR3 coding sequence is TGTGCCAGCAGCTTAGGGCTAGCGGAATGGCACAATGAGCAGTTCTTC. This sequence encodes CASSLGLAEWHNEQFF.